Listed here is a single TCR beta chain. Original methodology: For nucleated cells, counts were estimated from reference gene primer amplification. The data were produced by immunoSEQ multiplex PCR, yet TCRdb's version contains in-frame clones alone and is incomplete. From that table come the V and J calls and clone size; the DNA was used to work out D and trimming. In the table there are about 270,000 clones, approximately 88% of which are singletons. This record comes from a study of blood T cell repertoires in COVID-19. Study at large: PBMCs, B-cell-depleted T cells, or T cells provided the cDNA or gDNA that made up the material.

The age range of participants was about 18 to 95 years, with residence in around 22 US areas. Cohort assignment relied on participant-reported clinical history. Germline V gives CDR1 SGHNT, CDR2 YYREEE (reference sequence). This CDR3 is built from 13 residues. The ends were cut back, 0 bases at V and 7 bases at J, with 7 bases in the middle. This TCR derives from a woman in her 40s with acute COVID-19. The chain has TRBV5-4 and TRBJ2-2, with a possible D match to TRBD2 (5 bases). The source material was PBMCs or T cells enriched from blood (not recorded which). This chain's CDR3 is CASSLVGVGELFF. CDR3 DNA sequence: TGTGCCAGCAGCTTGGTGGGAGTCGGGGAGCTGTTTTTT.